These 28 T cell receptor beta chains were sequenced from one sample in a study of blood T cell repertoires in COVID-19. Using immunoSEQ multiplex PCR, the repertoire was profiled, and TCRdb retains in-frame clones only, with some absent. Counted here are about 340,000 clones, approximately 86% occurring once; the ten biggest clones make up 4% to 5.5%. Sequenced input: PBMCs or T cells enriched from blood (not recorded which). These receptors came from a woman in her thirties or forties with acute COVID-19.

This rearrangement joins TRBV6-5 to TRBJ2-7; tentative D call: TRBD1 (6 bases). V lost 2 bases to trimming and J lost 2 bases, with 13 bases between them. Germline lookup yields CDR1 MNHEY and CDR2 SVGAGI. There are 15 residues in the CDR3. CDR3 amino acids: CASSYGGKHTYEQYF. CDR3 nucleotide sequence: TGTGCCAGCAGTTACGGGGGCAAACACACCTACGAGCAGTACTTC.

The V gene is TRBV5-1, the J gene TRBJ2-5, with D perhaps TRBD1 (5 bases). This CDR3 spans 14 amino acids. Trimming took 0 bases from V and 2 from J, leaving 8 bases between them. The germline gives CDR1 SGHRS, CDR2 YFSETQ. CDR3 in DNA: TGCGCCAGCAGCTTGGGGACAAGACAAGAGACCCAGTACTTC. This translates into CASSLGTRQETQYF.

The chain links TRBV11-2 to TRBJ1-6; 8 nucleotides align to TRBD1. CDR3 size: 15 residues. V shed 4 bases, J shed 5 bases, and the junction held 4 bases outside the gene matches. Looked up from germline, CDR1 is SGHAT and CDR2 is FQNNGV. The CDR3 here is CASSSGTGHNSPLHF. In DNA form, the CDR3 reads TGTGCCAGCAGCTCAGGGACAGGTCATAATTCACCCCTCCACTTT.

As regards this clone: The junction departs from germline at one end; a sequencing error may be responsible. The chain carries TRBV7-3 and TRBJ2-2; TRBD1 matches 7 bases. CDR3 size: 14 residues. Germline CDR1 SGHTA, CDR2 FQGTGA. In DNA, the CDR3 is TGTGCCAGCAGCTTGGGACAGAACAACGGGGAGCTGTTTTTT. It is translated as CASSLGQNNGELFF.

This clone was counted a single time. V is TRBV28 and J is TRBJ1-3; 9 bases fit TRBD1. The CDR3 sequence is 15 residues long. Germline V CDR1 and CDR2: MDHEN, SYDVKM. The V segment lost 6 bases and the J segment 0 bases; nucleotides outside the gene matches: 3. CDR3 nucleotides: TGTGCCAGCAGGACAGGGGGTAGCTCTGGAAACACCATATATTTT. Its protein product is CASRTGGSSGNTIYF. Drawing the rest from reference TRBV28 and TRBJ1-3, the complete variable domain is DVKVTQSSRYLVKRTGEKVFLECVQDMDHENMFWYRQDPGLGLRLIYFSYDVKMKEKGDIPEGYSVSREKKERFSLILESASTNQTSMYLCASRTGGSSGNTIYFGEGSWLTVV.

The chain combines TRBV28 with TRBJ2-6; TRBD2 matches 7 bases. The CDR3 runs to 16 residues. V lost 5 bases and J lost 0; bases outside the gene matches: 4. CDR1 MDHEN and CDR2 SYDVKM come from the germline V gene. CDR3 DNA sequence: TGTGCCAGCAGTCCCTGGGAGGGCTCTGGGGCCAACGTCCTGACTTTC. It translates to CASSPWEGSGANVLTF.

The rearrangement joins TRBV18 to TRBJ1-3; no clear D gene. This CDR3 has 18 amino acids. V was shortened by 7 bases and J by 0 bases, with 22 bases between the two germline ends. Germline CDR1 reads KGHSH; CDR2 reads LQKENI. In nucleotides, the CDR3 is TGTGCCAGCTTTTCACGGGAGTCGTACAGTTACTCTGGAAACACCATATATTTT. It is translated as CASFSRESYSYSGNTIYF.

The DNA for the CDR3 is TGTGCCAGTACCAACGAAGTTTTTTCGACTGCTGTCAATCAGCCCCAGCATTTT. Protein: CASTNEVFSTAVNQPQHF. This rearrangement joins TRBV19 to TRBJ1-5; D unresolved. Per germline, CDR1 LNHDA and CDR2 SQIVND (reference sequence). CDR3 length equals 18 residues. The V and J ends lost 7 bases and 3 bases respectively, with 25 bases between them.

The chain employs TRBV5-1 and TRBJ1-3, with 8 positions matching TRBD1. J gave up 3 bases and V 4 bases, and 6 bases lay outside the gene matches. The CDR3 runs 15 residues. From germline, CDR1 is SGHRS and CDR2 YFSETQ. CDR3 sequence (DNA): TGCGCCAGCAGCCCGACGGGACAGGTTGGAAACACCATATATTTT. Translating gives CASSPTGQVGNTIYF.

The rearrangement uses TRBV28 and TRBJ2-6, with 9 nucleotides matching TRBD1. J lost 0 bases, V lost 10 bases, and 7 bases had no gene match. Germline V gene data show CDR1 as MDHEN and CDR2 as SYDVKM. There are 16 residues in the CDR3. Here the CDR3 reads CATYRGRISGANVLTF. CDR3 coding DNA: TGTGCCACCTACAGGGGGCGCATCTCTGGGGCCAACGTCCTGACTTTC.

This clone was counted a single time. This chain connects TRBV10-3 to TRBJ2-7; 7 nucleotides match TRBD2. The CDR3 length is 14 residues. V trimming: 4 bases; J trimming: 3 bases; junction bases outside the gene matches: 6. Germline CDR1 ENHRY, CDR2 SYGVKD. The CDR3 loop reads CAISGAGEGYEQYF. The CDR3 nucleotides are TGTGCCATCAGTGGGGCGGGAGAAGGCTACGAGCAGTACTTC.

The V and J genes are TRBV9 and TRBJ2-7; TRBD1 aligns across 10 bases. J was trimmed by 4 bases and V by 4 bases; bases with no gene match: 8. Germline V gene data show CDR1 as SGDLS and CDR2 as YYNGEE. The CDR3 is 15 amino acids. CDR3 sequence: CASSKSGTGVYEQYF. In DNA, the CDR3 is TGTGCCAGCAGCAAATCCGGGACAGGGGTTTACGAGCAGTACTTC.

The rearrangement uses TRBV12-5 and TRBJ2-1, with 7 bases identical to TRBD1. Germline V CDR1 and CDR2: LGHNT, FRNRAP. The CDR3 runs to 14 residues. V lost 6 bases, J lost 4 bases, and 6 bases stayed unmatched. CDR3 DNA sequence: TGTGCTAGTGGCGCGGACAGGCTGTACAATGAGCAGTTCTTC. Translating it yields CASGADRLYNEQFF. Supplemented by reference TRBV12-5 and TRBJ2-1, the full variable domain reads DARVTQTPRHKVTEMGQEVTMRCQPILGHNTVFWYRQTMMQGLELLAYFRNRAPLDDSGMPKDRFSAEMPDATLATLKIQPSEPRDSAVYFCASGADRLYNEQFFGPGTRLTVL.

This sequence joins TRBV10-3 and TRBJ1-2; 9 positions agree with TRBD1. Germline values: CDR1 ENHRY, CDR2 SYGVKD. CDR3 length equals 15 residues. J lost 3 bases, V lost 7 bases, and 9 bases had no gene match. CDR3 residues: CAITQDRGSDYGYTF. CDR3 sequence (DNA): TGTGCCATCACCCAAGACAGGGGGTCCGACTATGGCTACACCTTC.

In DNA form, the CDR3 reads TGTGCCAGCAGGCTTGGGGACAGGGACTTTTCACCCCTCCACTTT. This sequence encodes CASRLGDRDFSPLHF. The genes are TRBV7-2 and TRBJ1-6; 9 bases are shared with TRBD1. The CDR3 loop spans 15 amino acids. Per the germline V gene, CDR1 is SGHTA and CDR2 is FQGNSA. With 6 bases clipped from V and 9 bases from J, the junction kept 9 bases outside the gene matches. The whole variable domain, filled in from reference TRBV7-2 and TRBJ1-6, reads GAGVSQSPSNKVTEKGKDVELRCDPISGHTALYWYRQSLGQGLEFLIYFQGNSAPDKSGLPSDRFSAERTGGSVSTLTIQRTQQEDSAVYLCASRLGDRDFSPLHFGNGTRLTVT.

The rearrangement joins TRBV7-2 to TRBJ2-7; 7 nucleotides line up with TRBD2. The CDR3 extends over 14 amino acids. Trimming at V came to 7 bases and at J to 2 bases, leaving 8 bases not matched to a gene. Germline assignment: CDR1 SGHTA and CDR2 FQGNSA. In DNA form, the CDR3 reads TGTGCCAGCACCTTGAGCGGGGACGCCTACGAGCAGTACTTC. It specifies CASTLSGDAYEQYF.

The chain links TRBV14 to TRBJ1-3; D not certain. The CDR3 runs 14 residues. Germline V gives CDR1 SGHDN, CDR2 FVKESK. Deletions cut 3 bases from V and 0 bases from J, with 6 bases between. The CDR3 DNA reads as TGTGCCAGCAGCCACCCAAACTCTGGAAACACCATATATTTT. This codes for CASSHPNSGNTIYF.

This sequence joins TRBV5-8 and TRBJ2-1, with a weak D call TRBD2 (6 bases). The CDR3 spans 13 residues. Between the trimmed V and J ends, which lost 3 bases and 6 bases, there was a span of 10 bases. In germline, CDR1 is SGHTS, CDR2 YDEGEE. The CDR3 spells CASSSGLSNEQFF. The CDR3 DNA reads TGTGCCAGCAGCTCGGGACTGTCCAATGAGCAGTTCTTC.

The rearrangement joins TRBV6-1 to TRBJ2-7; a weak D match, TRBD2 (5 bases). CDR1 and CDR2 (germline): MNHNS, SASEGT. The length of the CDR3 is 14 residues. V dropped 2 bases and J dropped 1 base, with 9 bases sitting between them. The CDR3: CASSEWESSYEQYF. DNA for the CDR3: TGTGCCAGCAGTGAATGGGAGAGTTCCTACGAGCAGTACTTC.

This clone came up a few times. The chain carries TRBV27 and TRBJ1-5; 7 bases line up with TRBD1. Trimming took 6 bases from V and 9 from J; bases not matched to a gene: 11. The CDR3 loop spans 14 amino acids. CDR1 and CDR2 from the germline V gene are MNHEY and SMNVEV (reference sequence). CDR3: CASSPQGPDRPQHF. CDR3 coding DNA: TGTGCCAGCAGCCCACAGGGGCCGGATCGGCCCCAGCATTTT.

V usage is TRBV4-1 and J usage is TRBJ2-3, with 11 bases matching TRBD2. The CDR3 totals 15 residues. Germline V gene lookup returns CDR1 MGHRA and CDR2 YSYEKL. Trimming took 0 bases from V and 7 from J; bases not matched to a gene: 3. CDR3 DNA sequence: TGCGCCAGCAGCCAAGAGGGACTAGCGGCCTATACGCAGTATTTT. Its translation is CASSQEGLAAYTQYF.

The gene calls are TRBV4-2 and TRBJ2-7, with a tentative D call TRBD1 (6 bases). This CDR3 has 13 amino acids. Germline V lookup: CDR1 LGHNA, CDR2 YNFKEQ. V was clipped by 3 bases and J by 3 bases, with 9 bases between them. CDR3 in amino acids: CASSQQQGYEQYF. DNA of the CDR3: TGTGCCAGCAGCCAGCAACAGGGCTACGAGCAGTACTTC.

The CDR3 region is CASSLESWEYGYTF. The CDR3 region has the DNA TGTGCCAGCAGCTTAGAGTCCTGGGAGTATGGCTACACCTTC. The chain is built from TRBV7-9 and TRBJ1-2; no definite D call. Germline V CDR1 and CDR2: SEHNR, FQNEAQ (reference sequence). Trimming pared 1 base from V and 5 bases from J, leaving 11 bases between. This CDR3 is built from 14 residues.

The sample holds one count of this clone. The chain joins TRBV6-4 to TRBJ2-2; 10 nucleotides line up with TRBD2. The CDR3 runs 15 residues. Looked up from germline, CDR1 is MRHNA and CDR2 is SNTAGT. With 6 bases clipped from V and 5 bases from J, the junction kept 6 bases outside the gene matches. CDR3 protein: CASSALAGETGELFF. CDR3 nucleotide sequence: TGTGCCAGCAGCGCCCTAGCGGGAGAAACCGGGGAGCTGTTTTTT.

This chain links TRBV7-2 with TRBJ2-5, with D perhaps TRBD1 (6 bases). The germline gives CDR1 SGHTA, CDR2 FQGNSA. The CDR3 extends over 13 amino acids. V gave up 6 bases and J gave up 2 bases, with 10 bases separating them. The CDR3 spells CASSYGQQETQYF. CDR3 bases: TGTGCCAGCAGTTATGGACAGCAAGAGACCCAGTACTTC.

Only one count was recorded for this clone. This chain connects TRBV29-1 to TRBJ1-5; possible D gene TRBD1, 5 bases. CDR1 and CDR2 (germline): SQVTM, ANQGSEA. This CDR3 region has 13 residues. The V gene lost 5 bases and the J gene lost 4 bases, with 12 bases spanning the gap. CDR3 DNA: TGCAGCGTTTCTCAGGGTTTGAATCAGCCCCAGCATTTT. Protein: CSVSQGLNQPQHF. The full variable domain, rest sourced from reference TRBV29-1 and TRBJ1-5, is SAVISQKPSRDICQRGTSLTIQCQVDSQVTMMFWYRQQPGQSLTLIATANQGSEATYESGFVIDKFPISRPNLTFSTLTVSNMSPEDSSIYLCSVSQGLNQPQHFGDGTRLSIL.

This clone occurred once. V is TRBV7-2 and J is TRBJ2-4; 9 nucleotides line up with TRBD1. Losses at the gene ends were 5 bases for V and 3 bases for J; bases not matched to a gene: 8. The germline V gene encodes CDR1 SGHTA and CDR2 FQGNSA. The CDR3 is 16 residues long. In DNA, the CDR3 is TGTGCCAGCAGCCGCACACAGGGGGCGGTCAAAAACATTCAGTACTTC. Residues: CASSRTQGAVKNIQYF.

This chain uses TRBV10-3 with TRBJ2-3, with D tentatively TRBD1 (5 bases). Trimming pared 0 bases from V and 2 bases from J, leaving 9 bases between. From germline, CDR1 is ENHRY and CDR2 SYGVKD. CDR3 size: 15 residues. The CDR3 here is CAISESQVNTDTQYF. The CDR3 DNA reads as TGTGCCATCAGTGAGTCACAGGTAAACACAGATACGCAGTATTTT.